One sample yielded the 18 T cell receptor beta chains listed below, sequenced in a study of a mutant IDH1 vaccine in newly diagnosed glioma. The time point denotes: week 5, during vaccination. Alongside topical imiquimod, each dose of vaccine comprised 300 ug of mutant IDH1 20-mer peptide. Antigens for these TCRs are unknown. Clones were sequenced by immunoSEQ multiplex PCR, and TCRdb holds only the in-frame ones, with some missing. The sample yields over 45,000 clones, approximately 80% seen once. The specimen was PBMCs, collected from a glioma patient whose treatment included an IDH1 peptide vaccine. These receptors all come from a man aged 25 to 40 with glioma.

The chain carries TRBV10-3 and TRBJ2-2, with D unresolved. Trimming stripped 3 bases from V and 7 bases from J, with 15 bases between. The CDR3 consists of 15 residues. The germline CDR1 and CDR2 sequences are ENHRY and SYGVKD. The CDR3 spells CAISDTTYLNGELFF. The CDR3 DNA sequence: TGTGCCATCAGTGATACAACCTACCTTAACGGGGAGCTGTTTTTT.

V and J are TRBV11-2 and TRBJ2-7, with TRBD1 matching over 7 bases. Germline CDR1 SGHAT, CDR2 FQNNGV. This CDR3 comprises 14 residues. The trim removed 2 bases at V and 3 bases at J, leaving 4 bases unmatched. CDR3 in amino acids: CASSLSGTDYEQYF. The CDR3 nucleotides read TGTGCCAGCAGCTTATCCGGGACAGACTACGAGCAGTACTTC.

The chain has TRBV5-6 and TRBJ2-7; D remains ambiguous. This CDR3 comprises 11 residues. Germline assignment: CDR1 SGHDT and CDR2 YYEEEE. Trimming took 0 bases from V and 3 from J, leaving 1 base between them. The CDR3 loop is CASSLDYEQYF. DNA of the CDR3: TGTGCCAGCAGCTTGGACTACGAGCAGTACTTC. Using reference TRBV5-6 and TRBJ2-7 for the parts outside the CDR3, the full variable domain is DAGVTQSPTHLIKTRGQQVTLRCSPKSGHDTVSWYQQALGQGPQFIFQYYEEEERQRGNFPDRFSGHQFPNYSSELNVNALLLGDSALYLCASSLDYEQYFGPGTRLTVT.

In this sample, this clone turned up once. The identical CDR3 is also encoded by other nucleotide sequences in the sample. The chain links TRBV2 to TRBJ1-2; TRBD1 aligns across 10 bases. CDR1 is SNHLY and CDR2 is FYNNEI in the germline V gene. With V trimmed by 5 bases and J by 4 bases, 13 bases remained unmatched. The CDR3 extends over 17 amino acids. CDR3 coding DNA: TGTGCCAGCAGTATCCCCGGCGGGACAGGGGTCGGCTATGGCTACACCTTC. Residues: CASSIPGGTGVGYGYTF.

This chain links TRBV4-1 with TRBJ2-1; 11 nucleotides line up with TRBD1. CDR3 size: 15 residues. Germline CDR1 and CDR2: MGHRA and YSYEKL. Trimming cost V 4 bases and J 8 bases; bases outside gene matches: 7. In nucleotides, the CDR3 is TGCGCCAGCAGCCGTGGACAGGGGGCCGAGGATGAGCAGTTCTTC. Translation: CASSRGQGAEDEQFF.

The chain employs TRBV6-1 and TRBJ2-1; TRBD2 matches 11 bases. Trimming cost V 0 bases and J 6 bases; bases outside gene matches: 1. The germline V gene has CDR1 MNHNS and CDR2 SASEGT. The CDR3 sequence is 15 residues long. CDR3 in amino acids: CASSEASGGANEQFF. In DNA, the CDR3 is TGTGCCAGCAGTGAAGCTAGCGGGGGGGCCAATGAGCAGTTCTTC.

The V gene is TRBV6-5, the J gene TRBJ2-7, with D tentatively TRBD1 (5 bases). This CDR3 spans 13 amino acids. The V end was cut by 11 bases, the J end by 0 bases, with 14 bases between. Germline CDR1 is MNHEY and CDR2 is SVGAGI. This CDR3 reads CAATRAPSYEQYF. CDR3 coding DNA: TGTGCCGCAACCAGGGCACCCTCCTACGAGCAGTACTTC.

In this sample, this clone turned up once. The rearrangement uses TRBV29-1 and TRBJ1-4, with 7 bases fitting TRBD1. The CDR3 is 14 residues long. Germline V gives CDR1 SQVTM, CDR2 ANQGSEA. V gave up 3 bases and J gave up 6 bases; unmatched junction bases: 7. Here the CDR3 reads CSVDSGRGYEKLFF. CDR3 nucleotide sequence: TGCAGCGTTGATAGTGGCAGGGGGTATGAAAAACTGTTTTTT.

The chain uses TRBV14 and TRBJ1-1, with 7 bases aligning to TRBD1. V was pared by 2 bases and J by 1 base, with 4 bases of the junction left unmatched. CDR3 size: 15 residues. Per germline, CDR1 SGHDN and CDR2 FVKESK. For the CDR3, the DNA is TGTGCCAGCAGCCAAATCGGACAGGCGAACACTGAAGCTTTCTTT. Its protein is CASSQIGQANTEAFF.

The CDR3 is CASSSLQGPSRTQYF. CDR3 nucleotide sequence: TGTGCCAGCAGCTCGTTACAGGGGCCGAGCAGGACCCAGTACTTC. V gene TRBV5-4 combines with J gene TRBJ2-5; the match to TRBD1 covers 7 bases. The CDR3 runs 15 residues. Looked up from germline, CDR1 is SGHNT and CDR2 is YYREEE (reference sequence). V gave up 3 bases and J gave up 7 bases; unmatched junction bases: 12.

This clone was detected only a few times. The rearrangement joins TRBV4-1 to TRBJ1-2, with TRBD1 matching over 9 bases. CDR3 length equals 15 residues. V trimming: 4 bases; J trimming: 1 base; junction bases outside the gene matches: 4. The germline gives CDR1 MGHRA, CDR2 YSYEKL. For the CDR3, the DNA is TGCGCCAGCAGCCCTAGGACAGGGGATAACTATGGCTACACCTTC. This translates into CASSPRTGDNYGYTF.

This sequence joins TRBV27 and TRBJ2-7; TRBD2 agrees at 10 bases. This CDR3 is built from 16 residues. CDR1 is MNHEY and CDR2 is SMNVEV in the germline V gene (reference sequence). The V and J ends lost 4 bases and 2 bases, in that order; junction bases with no gene match: 8. The CDR3 bases are TGTGCCAGCAGTTCCTGGACTAGCGGCAAAACCTACGAGCAGTACTTC. It encodes CASSSWTSGKTYEQYF.

The rearrangement links TRBV6-1 to TRBJ1-5; the match to TRBD1 covers 7 bases. V dropped 2 bases and J dropped 5; count of bases not matched to a gene: 6. This CDR3 is built from 15 residues. CDR1 is MNHNS, CDR2 SASEGT, per germline. The CDR3 DNA reads as TGTGCCAGCAGTGAATCGAGACAGGGCGATCAGCCCCAGCATTTT. Its translation is CASSESRQGDQPQHF.

This clone was counted a few times. The chain combines TRBV6-5 with TRBJ2-7; TRBD1 aligns across 8 bases. Germline V lookup: CDR1 MNHEY, CDR2 SVGAGI. The CDR3 totals 14 residues. J lost 2 bases, V lost 2 bases, and 2 bases had no gene match. CDR3: CASSYRDRTYEQYF. CDR3 DNA: TGTGCCAGCAGTTACAGGGACAGGACCTACGAGCAGTACTTC.

The rearrangement uses TRBV6-1 and TRBJ1-5, with a possible D match to TRBD1 (6 bases). This CDR3 contains 15 residues. The germline gives CDR1 MNHNS, CDR2 SASEGT. Trimming removed 6 bases at V and 0 bases at J, with 12 bases between. This CDR3 reads CASRQGTYSNQPQHF. CDR3 sequence (DNA): TGTGCCAGCAGGCAGGGGACCTATAGCAATCAGCCCCAGCATTTT.

The genes are TRBV5-6 and TRBJ2-7; D may correspond to TRBD1 or TRBD2 (6 bases each). The CDR3 runs 14 residues. Trimming removed 3 bases at V and 0 bases at J, with 10 bases between. Germline loops: CDR1 SGHDT, CDR2 YYEEEE. CDR3 protein: CASSWRDISYEQYF. The CDR3 nucleotides are TGTGCCAGCAGCTGGCGGGACATCTCCTACGAGCAGTACTTC.

The chain uses TRBV11-2 and TRBJ1-1, with unresolved D. This CDR3 comprises 12 residues. The germline V gene has CDR1 SGHAT and CDR2 FQNNGV. The V gene lost 3 bases and the J gene lost 3 bases, with 5 bases spanning the gap. CDR3 bases: TGTGCCAGCAGCTTCTGGTACACTGAAGCTTTCTTT. The encoded protein is CASSFWYTEAFF.

There are a few counts of this clone. The chain uses TRBV28 and TRBJ1-1; D is ambiguous. Germline V CDR1 and CDR2: MDHEN, SYDVKM. CDR3 size: 13 residues. The ends were cut back, 2 bases at V and 0 bases at J, with 4 bases in the middle. The CDR3 is CASSLPLNTEAFF. DNA of the CDR3: TGTGCCAGCAGTTTACCCCTGAACACTGAAGCTTTCTTT.